The rows below give T cell receptor beta chains drawn from one sample of a study of blood T cell repertoires in COVID-19. Some clones are missing from TCRdb's copy, which holds only in-frame ones; the method was immunoSEQ multiplex PCR. This table holds 150,000 or so clones, about 88% found once. The sample taken for sequencing was peripheral blood. The receptor set was obtained from a man aged 60-69 years with COVID-19, enrolled during active disease. The CDR3 runs from the conserved cysteine through the conserved F or W. A D gene is named only where the DNA matches it firmly. For some rows the clone size is stated as once, few or many, or as a class when expanded; others skip it.

>TRBJ2-7|TRBD2|.|TRBV4-1
TGCGCCAGCAGCCAAGTGGGGCGGGAGGGCCTCTACGAGCAGTACTTC
CASSQVGREGLYEQYF
>TRBJ1-6|.|many|TRBV9
TGTGCCAGCAGCGTAAGTAGGGTAGGGGGATCACCCCTCCACTTT
CASSVSRVGGSPLHF
>TRBJ2-7|TRBD1|.|TRBV5-1
TGCGCCAGCAGCTCGGGACAGGGAAGCTACGAGCAGTACTTC
CASSSGQGSYEQYF
>TRBJ2-7|.|.|TRBV24-1
TGTGCCACCAGTGGCTCCGGGGACGAGCAGTACTTC
CATSGSGDEQYF
>TRBJ2-3|.|.|TRBV7-6
TGTGCCAGCAGCCTCACAGATACGCAGTATTTT
CASSLTDTQYF
>TRBJ1-1|TRBD1|.|TRBV19
TGTGCCGCTAGGGACAGGAGCATGAACACTGAAGCTTTCTTT
CAARDRSMNTEAFF
>TRBJ2-3|TRBD2|.|TRBV5-4
TGTGCCAGCAGCAATGGGGGAGGACTAGCGGACACAGATACGCAGTATTTT
CASSNGGGLADTDTQYF
>TRBJ1-1|.|.|TRBV5-1
TGCGCCAGCAGCCGAGCTACAGGGAACACTGAAGCTTTCTTT
CASSRATGNTEAFF
>TRBJ1-2|.|once|TRBV4-3
TGCGCCAGCAGCCAAGAAAGCCAGGGACTCTATGGCTACACCTTC
CASSQESQGLYGYTF
>TRBJ1-1|TRBD1|.|TRBV30
TGTGCCTGGAGAAAAAGACAGGGAGTAATGAACACTGAAGCTTTCTTT
CAWRKRQGVMNTEAFF
>TRBJ1-1|TRBD1|.|TRBV27
TGTGCCAGCAGCCTGGACAGGGTAAGACCTGAAGCTTTCTTT
CASSLDRVRPEAFF
>TRBJ2-7|.|.|TRBV19
TGTGCCAGTAGTATGGGAGGTCAGGTGAAGTACTTC
CASSMGGQVKYF
>TRBJ1-5|TRBD1|.|TRBV7-2
TGTGCCAGCAGCTTAGAAGGGGGCGGGGGCAATCAGCCCCAGCATTTT
CASSLEGGGGNQPQHF
>TRBJ1-1|TRBD1|few|TRBV19
TGTGCCACCAAACTTAGGGACAGGGGGATGGCGAACACTGAAGCTTTCTTT
CATKLRDRGMANTEAFF
>TRBJ2-3|TRBD1|.|TRBV4-3
TGCGCCAGCAGCCAAGTAAAACTGAGAGCGGGACAGGGATTCACAGATACGCAGTATTTT
CASSQVKLRAGQGFTDTQYF
>TRBJ1-2|.|.|TRBV2
TGTGCCAGCCTACTTGACCTCGGGGGCTACACCTTC
CASLLDLGGYTF
>TRBJ1-2|.|.|TRBV7-2
TGTGCCAGCAGCTTAAGAAGGGAGAACTATGGCTACACCTTC
CASSLRRENYGYTF
>TRBJ2-5|TRBD2|.|TRBV2
TGTGCCAGCAGTGATGGGAGACAACCACTAGCGGACGAAGAGACCCAGTACTTC
CASSDGRQPLADEETQYF